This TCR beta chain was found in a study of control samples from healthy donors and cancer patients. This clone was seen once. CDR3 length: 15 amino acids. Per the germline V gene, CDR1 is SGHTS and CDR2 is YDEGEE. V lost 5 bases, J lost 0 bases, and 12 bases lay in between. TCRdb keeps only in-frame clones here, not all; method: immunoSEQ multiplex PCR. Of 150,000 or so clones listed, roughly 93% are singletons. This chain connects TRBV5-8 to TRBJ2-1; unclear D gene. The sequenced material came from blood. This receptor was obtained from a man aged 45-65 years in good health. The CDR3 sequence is CASRSRAPSYNEQFF. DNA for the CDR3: TGTGCCAGCAGATCTCGGGCGCCCTCCTACAATGAGCAGTTCTTC.